The rows below give T cell receptor beta chains drawn from one sample of a study of regulatory T cells in long-lasting Graves disease. TCRdb reprocessed the multiplex PCR reads via MiXCR and lists one record per CDR3 protein. The repertoire holds fewer than 400,000 distinct CDR3 sequences, with 20% as singletons. The sample was peripheral blood mononuclear cells (PBMCs), taken when the disease was refractory, from a patient treated with antithyroid drugs. The source of these receptors is a female donor with Graves disease. Both conserved end residues are part of each CDR3. Fields, in order: V gene, J gene, D gene, clone size, CDR3 DNA, CDR3 protein. D genes are given only for firm matches. A clone size is listed for some rows: how often the clone was seen (once, few, many), or a class if it is expanded.

>TRBV7-9|TRBJ1-5|TRBD1|-
TGTGCCAGCAGTCCGGACAGGGATGGAGGTGGCAATCAGCCCCAGCATTTT
CASSPDRDGGGNQPQHF
>TRBV6-2/TRBV6-3|TRBJ1-1|-|few
TGTGCCAGCAGTTACGCCGGGTACACTGAAGCTTTCTTT
CASSYAGYTEAFF
>TRBV7-9|TRBJ2-7|TRBD1|many
TGTGCCTCGGTACAGGGGGCGCATGAGCAGTACTTC
CASVQGAHEQYF
>TRBV19|TRBJ1-6|TRBD1|few
TGTGCCAGTAGTGACCGGGACAGTAATTCACCCCTCCACTTT
CASSDRDSNSPLHF
>TRBV20-1|TRBJ2-7|TRBD2|few
TGCAGTGCTAGAGAAGGAACTAGCGGGAGTCTCACATGGGGGTCCTACGAGCAGTACTTC
CSAREGTSGSLTWGSYEQYF
>TRBV2|TRBJ1-4|-|many
TGTGCCAGCAGTGAATGGGCCGCAGGGGTTGTTGATGAAAAACTGTTTTTT
CASSEWAAGVVDEKLFF
>TRBV9|TRBJ1-1|-|-
TGTGCCAGCAGCGTAGGAGGGTTCACTGAAGCTTTCTTT
CASSVGGFTEAFF
>TRBV9|TRBJ2-7|-|few
TGTGCCAGCAGCGTACAGGCTACGTCCTACTACGAGCAGTACTTC
CASSVQATSYYEQYF
>TRBV29-1|TRBJ1-1|TRBD1|many
TGCAGCGTTGCAACAGGGGTGGGCACTGAAGCTTTCTTT
CSVATGVGTEAFF
>TRBV4-1|TRBJ2-7|-|few
TGCGCCAGCAGCCAAGATGGGACTGGTGCCTACGAGCAGTACTTC
CASSQDGTGAYEQYF
>TRBV6-5|TRBJ2-1|-|-
TGTGCCAGCAGTTACTCTACTTATCCGACCGGAAGCTCCTACAATGAGCAGTTCTTC
CASSYSTYPTGSSYNEQFF
>TRBV6-2/TRBV6-3|TRBJ2-7|TRBD1|-
TGTGCCAGCAGTTACTCCGCCCCGGGACAGGCCTACGAGCAGTACTTC
CASSYSAPGQAYEQYF
>TRBV28|TRBJ1-1|-|many
TGTGCCAGCAAGGCCCGCACAGATATGAGCACTGAAGCTTTCTTT
CASKARTDMSTEAFF
>TRBV19|TRBJ1-5|TRBD1|-
TGTGCCAGTAGGACCGGGACAGGTGGCGGGAGCAATCAGCCCCAGCATTTT
CASRTGTGGGSNQPQHF
>TRBV7-9|TRBJ1-1|-|-
TGTGCCAGCAGCTTAGTAAGCGGAGGGTGGAACACTGAAGCTTTCTTT
CASSLVSGGWNTEAFF
>TRBV5-6|TRBJ2-1|-|-
TGTGCCAGCAGGCCGACGGGGTACAATGAGCAGTTCTTC
CASRPTGYNEQFF
>TRBV7-2|TRBJ1-5|-|-
TGTGCCAGCACCCAGGAGCAGGGAGGAACTTATAGCAATCAGCCCCAGCATTTT
CASTQEQGGTYSNQPQHF
>TRBV20-1|TRBJ2-6|TRBD1|-
TGCAGTGCTAGCCGGGACAGGGAATTGTCCGGGGCCAACGTCCTGACTTTC
CSASRDRELSGANVLTF
>TRBV20-1|TRBJ1-3|-|few
TGCAGTGCTAAGGACTCTGGAAACACCATATATTTT
CSAKDSGNTIYF
>TRBV4-3|TRBJ2-7|TRBD2|-
TGCGCCAGCAGCCAAGATTGGACTAGCGGGGCTCCCTACGAGCAGTACTTC
CASSQDWTSGAPYEQYF
>TRBV12-3/TRBV12-4|TRBJ1-2|-|-
TGTGCCAGCAGCCCCACAGGCTCTTTGGGCTACACCTTC
CASSPTGSLGYTF
>TRBV27|TRBJ1-1|-|many
TGTGCCAGCAGTTCCGCGGGAAGTTTGGACACTGAAGCTTTCTTT
CASSSAGSLDTEAFF
>TRBV6-2/TRBV6-3|TRBJ2-7|-|few
TGTGCCAGCAGTTACACCCCGGGGGTGACCGAGCAGTACTTC
CASSYTPGVTEQYF
>TRBV6-5|TRBJ1-5|-|few
TGTGCCAGCAGTTATAGCTGGGGGCAGCCCCAGCATTTT
CASSYSWGQPQHF
>TRBV27|TRBJ2-7|TRBD1|few
TGTGCCAGCAGTTTACTACCGGGACAGGGGGCCGACGAGCAGTACTTC
CASSLLPGQGADEQYF
>TRBV7-9|TRBJ2-1|-|-
TGTGCCAGCAGCTCACCCGAGGCAGTGACCTACAATGAGCAGTTCTTC
CASSSPEAVTYNEQFF
>TRBV9|TRBJ2-7|-|few
TGTGCCAGCAGCGTCGACGAGCAGTACTTC
CASSVDEQYF
>TRBV27|TRBJ1-1|-|many
TGTGCCAGCAGTTTACTGGGGCCCACTGAAGCTTTCTTT
CASSLLGPTEAFF
>TRBV7-2|TRBJ2-1|TRBD2|-
TGTGCCAGCAGCTCCTTTGAGCGGGATACAGATGAGCAGTTCTTC
CASSSFERDTDEQFF
>TRBV12-3/TRBV12-4|TRBJ2-5|-|many
TGTGCCAGCAGTAGGAGAGTAGTGGAGACCCAGTACTTC
CASSRRVVETQYF
>TRBV6-1|TRBJ2-2|-|few
TGTGCCAGCACAGGGGCGGGGACCGGGGAGCTGTTTTTT
CASTGAGTGELFF
>TRBV12-3/TRBV12-4|TRBJ1-2|-|many
TGTGCCAGCAGTTTGGAAGGGGGGCGGCACTATGGCTACACCTTC
CASSLEGGRHYGYTF
>TRBV28|TRBJ2-3|-|once
TGTGCCAGCAGTTTAGGGGTGAGCAGCACAGATACGCAGTATTTT
CASSLGVSSTDTQYF
>TRBV11-3|TRBJ2-2|-|-
TGTGCCAGCAGCTCCCGTGGTTCGAACACCGGGGAGCTGTTTTTT
CASSSRGSNTGELFF
>TRBV20-1|TRBJ2-3|-|-
TGCAGTGCTAGACGGCGGACTAGCACAGATACGCAGTATTTT
CSARRRTSTDTQYF
>TRBV29-1|TRBJ1-1|-|-
TGCAGCGCCGAAAGGGGGGGCGGAACTGAAGCTTTCTTT
CSAERGGGTEAFF
>TRBV12-5|TRBJ1-2|-|many
TGTGCTAGTGGTTTTATTGCAGGACAGACCCTCTATGGCTACACCTTC
CASGFIAGQTLYGYTF
>TRBV24-1|TRBJ2-1|TRBD2|-
TGTGCCACCAGTGATCCTACTAGCGGGAGACACCATGAGCAGTTCTTC
CATSDPTSGRHHEQFF
>TRBV11-2|TRBJ2-2|-|-
TGTGCCGGCAGCGGAATAGACGGGGGCACCGGGGAGCTGTTTTTT
CAGSGIDGGTGELFF
>TRBV12-3/TRBV12-4|TRBJ2-2|-|few
TGTGCCAGCAGTCACCGTACGGGGTCCGACGGGGAGCTGTTTTTT
CASSHRTGSDGELFF
>TRBV18|TRBJ2-7|-|many
TGTGCCAGCAGCCCGGGGGGCCATTACGAGCAGTACTTC
CASSPGGHYEQYF
>TRBV28|TRBJ1-1|-|many
TGTGCCAGCAGTTTTTGGAGCTCGAACACTGAAGCTTTCTTT
CASSFWSSNTEAFF
>TRBV12-3/TRBV12-4|TRBJ1-6|-|many
TGTGCCAGCAAGCCAACAAATAATTCACCCCTCCACTTT
CASKPTNNSPLHF
>TRBV15|TRBJ2-5|TRBD2|many
TGTGCCACCAGCTGGGAGCGGGAGGGTGGGGAAGAGACCCAGTACTTC
CATSWEREGGEETQYF
>TRBV10-3|TRBJ2-7|-|-
TGTGCCATCAGTGAGATGATGGGGGAGCAGTACTTC
CAISEMMGEQYF
>TRBV10-2|TRBJ1-5|-|-
TGCGCCAGCACAGCAGGGAATCAGCCCCAGCATTTT
CASTAGNQPQHF
>TRBV11-2|TRBJ1-1|TRBD1|few
TGTGCCAGCAGCACTCCCCGACAGGGTAACACTGAAGCTTTCTTT
CASSTPRQGNTEAFF
>TRBV28|TRBJ2-7|TRBD2|many
TGTGCCAGCAGTTTAAGTCTACGTGCTAGCGGAAGCTCCTACGAGCAGTACTTC
CASSLSLRASGSSYEQYF
>TRBV7-2|TRBJ2-2|-|few
TGTGCCAGCAACCTAGAGGAGAACACCGGGGAGCTGTTTTTT
CASNLEENTGELFF
>TRBV4-1|TRBJ2-6|-|-
TGCGCCAGCAGCCAAGCTCCACTGACGAACTCTGGGGCCAACGTCCTGACTTTC
CASSQAPLTNSGANVLTF
>TRBV9|TRBJ1-4|-|many
TGTGCCAGCAGCGTAGCGGCAGGGAGTAATGAAAAACTGTTTTTT
CASSVAAGSNEKLFF
>TRBV27|TRBJ2-3|TRBD2|-
TGTGCCAGCAGTATCCACTTTAGCGGGAGCCCCCCCACAGATACGCAGTATTTT
CASSIHFSGSPPTDTQYF
>TRBV7-6|TRBJ2-7|-|-
TGTGCCAGCAGCCCGCTCACAACAGGTGGAAGGAGCTCCCACGAGCAGTACTTC
CASSPLTTGGRSSHEQYF
>TRBV30|TRBJ2-7|-|few
TGTGCCTGGAGTAGAGAGGGGGGTTTTTACGAGCAGTACTTC
CAWSREGGFYEQYF
>TRBV20-1|TRBJ2-7|TRBD1|many
TGCAGTGCTCGTCGTAGGGGGCGGCTCCCCTACGAGCAGTACTTC
CSARRRGRLPYEQYF
>TRBV12-3/TRBV12-4|TRBJ2-7|-|few
TGTGCCAGCAGCCACCGAAAGGCCTACGAGCAGTACTTC
CASSHRKAYEQYF
>TRBV7-9|TRBJ2-7|TRBD1|many
TGTGCCAGCAGCTTAGCAAACGGGGACAGGGGATACGAGCAGTACTTC
CASSLANGDRGYEQYF